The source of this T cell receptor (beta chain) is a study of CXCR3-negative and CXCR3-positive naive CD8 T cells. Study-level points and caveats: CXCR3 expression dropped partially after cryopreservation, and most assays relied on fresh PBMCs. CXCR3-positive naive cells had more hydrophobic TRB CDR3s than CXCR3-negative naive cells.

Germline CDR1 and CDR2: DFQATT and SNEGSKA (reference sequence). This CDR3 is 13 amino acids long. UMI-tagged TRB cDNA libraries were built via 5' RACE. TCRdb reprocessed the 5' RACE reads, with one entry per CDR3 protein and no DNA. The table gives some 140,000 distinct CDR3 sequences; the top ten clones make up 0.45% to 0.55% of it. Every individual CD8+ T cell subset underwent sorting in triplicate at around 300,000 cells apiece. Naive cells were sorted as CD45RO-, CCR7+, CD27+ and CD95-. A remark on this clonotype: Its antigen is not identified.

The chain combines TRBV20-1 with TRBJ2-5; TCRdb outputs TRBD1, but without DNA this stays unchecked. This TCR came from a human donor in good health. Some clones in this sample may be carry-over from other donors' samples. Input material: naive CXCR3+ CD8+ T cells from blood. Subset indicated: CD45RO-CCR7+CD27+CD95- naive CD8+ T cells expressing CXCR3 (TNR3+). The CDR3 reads CSAKDPAEATQYF.